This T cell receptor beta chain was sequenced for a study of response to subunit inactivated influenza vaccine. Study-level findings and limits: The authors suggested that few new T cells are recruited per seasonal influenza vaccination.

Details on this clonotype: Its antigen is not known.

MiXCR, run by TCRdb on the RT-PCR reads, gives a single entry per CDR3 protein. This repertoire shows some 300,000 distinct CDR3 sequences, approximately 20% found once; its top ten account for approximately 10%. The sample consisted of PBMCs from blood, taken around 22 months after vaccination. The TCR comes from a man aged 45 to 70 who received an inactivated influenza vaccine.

CDR3 coding DNA: TGTGCCAGCAGTTTATCTGATTGGCGGGGGGGCGAAAATGAGCAGTTCTTC. Protein sequence: CASSLSDWRGGENEQFF. This rearrangement joins TRBV12-3 or TRBV12-4 to TRBJ2-1, with 9 bases identical to TRBD2. The CDR3 covers 17 residues. J lost 7 bases, V lost 2 bases, and 12 bases had no gene match.